The following is a T cell receptor (beta chain) sequence with its context. Its specificity is unknown. The data were obtained in a study of T cell responses to AZD1222 COVID-19 vaccine. Study-wide findings and caveats: Only after the peak T cell response were repertoires sampled. At baseline, just 6 or 7 AZD1222 recipients tested seropositive. Among the donors, most were white British and more were female, and clonal diversity was possibly underestimated. Recipients of two AZD1222 doses showed rising Spike-specific TCR breadth and depth.

Germline CDR1 reads DFQATT; CDR2 reads SNEGSKA (reference sequence). Unmatched junction bases numbered 6, after V lost 3 bases and J lost 3 bases. The CDR3 has 14 residues. Sequencing was performed with immunoSEQ multiplex PCR; in TCRdb, only in-frame clones are kept and a portion is missing. The sample has 100,000 to 150,000 clones, less than 95% seen once; the top ten hold 6.9%. The receptor comes from an adult in good health. The rearrangement links TRBV20-1 to TRBJ2-3, with 7 bases that match TRBD2. Sequences were derived from peripheral blood, sampled on day 0 of AZD1222 vaccination. CDR3 protein: CSASPGGFTDTQYF. The DNA of the CDR3 is TGCAGTGCTAGTCCCGGGGGGTTTACAGATACGCAGTATTTT.